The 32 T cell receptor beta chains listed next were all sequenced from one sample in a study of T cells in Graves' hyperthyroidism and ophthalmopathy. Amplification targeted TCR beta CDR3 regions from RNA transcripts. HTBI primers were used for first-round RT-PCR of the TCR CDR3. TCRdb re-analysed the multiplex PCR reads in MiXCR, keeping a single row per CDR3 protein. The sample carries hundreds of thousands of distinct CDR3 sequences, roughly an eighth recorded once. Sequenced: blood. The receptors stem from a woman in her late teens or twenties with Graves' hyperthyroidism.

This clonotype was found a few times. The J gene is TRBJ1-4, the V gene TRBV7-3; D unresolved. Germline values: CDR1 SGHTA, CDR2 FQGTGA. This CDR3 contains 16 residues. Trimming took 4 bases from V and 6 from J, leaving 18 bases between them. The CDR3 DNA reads TGTGCCAGCAGCTCGCAGCGCCGGGGAGGCGATGAAAAACTGTTTTTT. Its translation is CASSSQRRGGDEKLFF.

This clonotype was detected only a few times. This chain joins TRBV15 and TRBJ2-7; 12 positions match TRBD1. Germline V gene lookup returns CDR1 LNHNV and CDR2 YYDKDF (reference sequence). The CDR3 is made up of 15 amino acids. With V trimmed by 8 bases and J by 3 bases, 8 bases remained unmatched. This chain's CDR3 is CATGTGGALDYEQYF. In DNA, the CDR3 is TGTGCCACCGGGACAGGGGGCGCCTTGGACTACGAGCAGTACTTC.

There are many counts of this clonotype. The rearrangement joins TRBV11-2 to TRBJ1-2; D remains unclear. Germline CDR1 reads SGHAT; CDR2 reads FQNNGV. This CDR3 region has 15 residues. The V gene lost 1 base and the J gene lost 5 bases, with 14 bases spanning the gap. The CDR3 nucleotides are TGTGCCAGCAGCTTAGCTCCGATGGTGGGGTATGGCTACACCTTC. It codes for CASSLAPMVGYGYTF.

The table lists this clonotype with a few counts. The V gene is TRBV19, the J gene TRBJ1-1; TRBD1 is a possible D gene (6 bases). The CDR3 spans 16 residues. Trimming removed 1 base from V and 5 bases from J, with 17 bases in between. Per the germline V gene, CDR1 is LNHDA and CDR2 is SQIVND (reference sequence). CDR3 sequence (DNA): TGTGCCAGTAGTATAGGTATGAGGGGGTTCGGGACTGAAGCTTTCTTT. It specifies CASSIGMRGFGTEAFF. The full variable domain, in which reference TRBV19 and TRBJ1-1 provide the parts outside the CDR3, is DGGITQSPKYLFRKEGQNVTLSCEQNLNHDAMYWYRQDPGQGLRLIYYSQIVNDFQKGDIAEGYSVSREKKESFPLTVTSAQKNPTAFYLCASSIGMRGFGTEAFFGQGTRLTVV.

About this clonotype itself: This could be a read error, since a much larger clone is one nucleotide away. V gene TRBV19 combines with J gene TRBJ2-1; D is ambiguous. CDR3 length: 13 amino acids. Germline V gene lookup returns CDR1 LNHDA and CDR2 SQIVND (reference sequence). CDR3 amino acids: CASGIQFLDEQFF. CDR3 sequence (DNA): TGTGCCAGTGGTATTCAATTCCTCGATGAGCAGTTCTTC.

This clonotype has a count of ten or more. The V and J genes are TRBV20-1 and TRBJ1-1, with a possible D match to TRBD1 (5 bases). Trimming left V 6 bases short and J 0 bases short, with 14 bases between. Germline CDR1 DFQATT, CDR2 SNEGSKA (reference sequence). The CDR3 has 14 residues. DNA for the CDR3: TGCAGTGCCTCTCGACAGATCCTGAACACTGAAGCTTTCTTT. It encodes CSASRQILNTEAFF.

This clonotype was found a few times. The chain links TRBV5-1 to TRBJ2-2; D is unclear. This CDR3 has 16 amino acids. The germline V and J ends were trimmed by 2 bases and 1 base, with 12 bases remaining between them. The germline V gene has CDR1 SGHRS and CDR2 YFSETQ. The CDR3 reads CASSLGRLRNTGELFF. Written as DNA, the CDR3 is TGCGCCAGCAGCTTAGGTCGGCTGAGGAACACCGGGGAGCTGTTTTTT.

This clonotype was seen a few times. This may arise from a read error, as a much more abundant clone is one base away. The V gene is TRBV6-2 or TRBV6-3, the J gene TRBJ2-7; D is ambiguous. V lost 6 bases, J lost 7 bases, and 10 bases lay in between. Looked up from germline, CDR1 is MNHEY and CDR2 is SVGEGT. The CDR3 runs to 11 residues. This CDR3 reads CASRLRREQYF. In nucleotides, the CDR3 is TGTGCCAGCAGGTTACGACGGGAGCAGTACTTC.

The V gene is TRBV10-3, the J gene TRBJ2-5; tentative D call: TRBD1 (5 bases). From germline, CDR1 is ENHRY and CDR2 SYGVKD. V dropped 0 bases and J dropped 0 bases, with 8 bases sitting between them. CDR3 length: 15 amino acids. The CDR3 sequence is CAISESTAYQETQYF. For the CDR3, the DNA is TGTGCCATCAGTGAGTCGACAGCTTACCAAGAGACCCAGTACTTC.

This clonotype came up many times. In DNA form, the CDR3 reads TGTGCCAGCAGCCCATCGGACGGGACATACAATGAGCAGTTCTTC. Protein sequence: CASSPSDGTYNEQFF. The gene calls are TRBV13 and TRBJ2-1; maybe TRBD1 (6 bases). This CDR3 region has 15 residues. Germline V CDR1 and CDR2: PRHDT, FYEKMQ (reference sequence). V was trimmed by 5 bases and J by 4 bases, leaving 15 bases between them.

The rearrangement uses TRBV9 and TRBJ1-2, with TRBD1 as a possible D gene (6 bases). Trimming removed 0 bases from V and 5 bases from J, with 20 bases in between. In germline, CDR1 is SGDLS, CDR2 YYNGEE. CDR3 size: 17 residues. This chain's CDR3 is CASSVGFPSGTTYGYTF. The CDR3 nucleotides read TGTGCCAGCAGCGTAGGCTTCCCCTCCGGGACAACTTATGGCTACACCTTC.

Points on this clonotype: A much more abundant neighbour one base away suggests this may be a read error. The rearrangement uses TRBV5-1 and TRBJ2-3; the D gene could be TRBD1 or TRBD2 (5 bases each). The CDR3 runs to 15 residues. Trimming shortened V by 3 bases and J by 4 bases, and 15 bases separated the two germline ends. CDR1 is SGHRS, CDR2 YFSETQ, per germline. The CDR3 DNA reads TGCGCCAGCAGCTCTCGGGGCAGGGTCGCAGATACGCAGTATTTT. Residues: CASSSRGRVADTQYF.

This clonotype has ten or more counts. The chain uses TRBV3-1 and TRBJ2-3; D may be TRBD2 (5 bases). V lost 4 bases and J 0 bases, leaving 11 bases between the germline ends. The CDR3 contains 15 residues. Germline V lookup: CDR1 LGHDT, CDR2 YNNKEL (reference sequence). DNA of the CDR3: TGTGCCAGCAGCCGGAGGACGACCAGCACAGATACGCAGTATTTT. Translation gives CASSRRTTSTDTQYF.

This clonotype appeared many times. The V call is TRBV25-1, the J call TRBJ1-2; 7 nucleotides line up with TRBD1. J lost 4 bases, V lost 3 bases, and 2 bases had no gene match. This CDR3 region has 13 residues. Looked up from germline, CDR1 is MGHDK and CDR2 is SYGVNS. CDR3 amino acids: CASSDWTGYGYTF. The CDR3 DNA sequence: TGTGCCAGCAGTGACTGGACAGGCTATGGCTACACCTTC.

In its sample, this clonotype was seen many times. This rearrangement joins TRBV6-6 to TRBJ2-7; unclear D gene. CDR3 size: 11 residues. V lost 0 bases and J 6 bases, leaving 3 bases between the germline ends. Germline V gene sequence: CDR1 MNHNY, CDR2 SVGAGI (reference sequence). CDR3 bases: TGTGCCAGCAGTTACTCGATCGAGCAGTACTTC. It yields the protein CASSYSIEQYF.

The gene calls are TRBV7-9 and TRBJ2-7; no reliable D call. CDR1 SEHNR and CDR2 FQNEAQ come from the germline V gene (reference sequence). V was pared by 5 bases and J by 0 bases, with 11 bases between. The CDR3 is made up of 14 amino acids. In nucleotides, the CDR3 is TGTGCCAGCAGCCCTAGTTATAGCTCCTACGAGCAGTACTTC. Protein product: CASSPSYSSYEQYF.

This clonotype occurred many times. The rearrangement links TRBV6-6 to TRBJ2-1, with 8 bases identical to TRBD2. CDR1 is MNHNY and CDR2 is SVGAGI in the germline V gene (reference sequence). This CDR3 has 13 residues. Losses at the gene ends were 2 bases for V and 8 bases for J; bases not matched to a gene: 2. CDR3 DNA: TGTGCCAGCAGTTACCCGGGGGGGGATGAGCAGTTCTTC. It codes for CASSYPGGDEQFF.

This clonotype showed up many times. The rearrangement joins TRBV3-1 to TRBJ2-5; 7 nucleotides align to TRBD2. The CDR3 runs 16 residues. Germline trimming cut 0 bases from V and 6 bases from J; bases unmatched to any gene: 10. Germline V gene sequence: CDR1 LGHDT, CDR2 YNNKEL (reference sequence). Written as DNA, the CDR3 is TGTGCCAGCAGCCAAGACTGGAGCGGGATGAGGCAGACCCAGTACTTC. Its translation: CASSQDWSGMRQTQYF.

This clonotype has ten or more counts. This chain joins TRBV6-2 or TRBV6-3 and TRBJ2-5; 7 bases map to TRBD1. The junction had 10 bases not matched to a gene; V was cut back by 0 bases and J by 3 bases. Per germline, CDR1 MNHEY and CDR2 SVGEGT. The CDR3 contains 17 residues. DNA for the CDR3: TGTGCCAGCAGTTACTCGAACCGAGGGACAGCGGAAGAGACCCAGTACTTC. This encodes CASSYSNRGTAEETQYF.

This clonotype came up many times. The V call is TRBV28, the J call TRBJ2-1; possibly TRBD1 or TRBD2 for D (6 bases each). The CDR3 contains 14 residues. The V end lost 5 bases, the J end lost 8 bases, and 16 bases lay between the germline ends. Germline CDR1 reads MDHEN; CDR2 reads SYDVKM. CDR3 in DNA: TGTGCCAGCAGTCCCTTAGGAGGGGGGTATGAGCAGTTCTTC. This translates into CASSPLGGGYEQFF.

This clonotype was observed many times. CDR3 sequence reads: CASSPVVPGNNEQFF. Written as DNA, the CDR3 is TGTGCCAGCTCACCGGTAGTACCTGGGAACAATGAGCAGTTCTTC. This chain connects TRBV18 to TRBJ2-1; D is undetermined. Germline loops: CDR1 KGHSH, CDR2 LQKENI. V was shortened by 3 bases and J by 5 bases, with 14 bases between the two germline ends. The CDR3 runs 15 residues.

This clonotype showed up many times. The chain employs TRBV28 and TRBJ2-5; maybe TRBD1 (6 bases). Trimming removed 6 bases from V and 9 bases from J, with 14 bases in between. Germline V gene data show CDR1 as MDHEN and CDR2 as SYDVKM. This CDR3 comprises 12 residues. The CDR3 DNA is TGTGCCAGCAGGGCCGACAGGATTTCCCAGTACTTC. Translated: CASRADRISQYF. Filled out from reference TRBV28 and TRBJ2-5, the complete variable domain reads DVKVTQSSRYLVKRTGEKVFLECVQDMDHENMFWYRQDPGLGLRLIYFSYDVKMKEKGDIPEGYSVSREKKERFSLILESASTNQTSMYLCASRADRISQYFGPGTRLLVL.

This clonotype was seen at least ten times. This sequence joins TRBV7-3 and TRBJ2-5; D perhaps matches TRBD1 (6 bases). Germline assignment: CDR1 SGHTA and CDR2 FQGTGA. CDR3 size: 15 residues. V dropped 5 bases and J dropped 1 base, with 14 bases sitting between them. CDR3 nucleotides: TGTGCCAGCAGCGCCTTAGGGGGTAGCCAAGAGACCCAGTACTTC. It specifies CASSALGGSQETQYF.

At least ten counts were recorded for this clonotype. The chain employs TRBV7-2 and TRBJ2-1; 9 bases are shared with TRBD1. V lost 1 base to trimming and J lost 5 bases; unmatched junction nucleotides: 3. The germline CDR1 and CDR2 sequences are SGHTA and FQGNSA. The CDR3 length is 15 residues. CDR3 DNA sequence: TGTGCCAGCAGCTTAGGGACAGGGGATAACAATGAGCAGTTCTTC. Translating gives CASSLGTGDNNEQFF.

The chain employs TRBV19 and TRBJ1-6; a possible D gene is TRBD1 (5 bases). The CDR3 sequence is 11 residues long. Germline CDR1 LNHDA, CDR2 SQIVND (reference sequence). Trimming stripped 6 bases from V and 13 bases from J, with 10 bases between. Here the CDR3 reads CASRTVGPLHF. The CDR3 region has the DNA TGTGCCAGTAGGACAGTGGGGCCCCTCCACTTT.

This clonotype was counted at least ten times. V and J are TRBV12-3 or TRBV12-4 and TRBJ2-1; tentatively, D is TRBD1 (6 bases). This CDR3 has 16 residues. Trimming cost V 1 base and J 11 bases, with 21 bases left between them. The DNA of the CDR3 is TGTGCCAGCAGTTTAGTGACAGGAGGACCTGAAAATAAGCAGTTCTTC. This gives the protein CASSLVTGGPENKQFF.

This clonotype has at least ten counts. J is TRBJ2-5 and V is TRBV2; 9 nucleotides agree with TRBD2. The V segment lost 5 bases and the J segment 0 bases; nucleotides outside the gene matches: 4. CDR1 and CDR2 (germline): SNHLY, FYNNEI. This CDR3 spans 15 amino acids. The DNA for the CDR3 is TGTGCCAGCAGTCCTAGCGGGGCAAACCAAGAGACCCAGTACTTC. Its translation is CASSPSGANQETQYF.

The CDR3 is CATSRDRGQKTQYF. CDR3 in DNA: TGTGCCACCAGCAGAGACAGGGGGCAGAAGACCCAGTACTTC. This rearrangement joins TRBV15 to TRBJ2-5, with 8 positions matching TRBD1. Per the germline V gene, CDR1 is LNHNV and CDR2 is YYDKDF (reference sequence). CDR3 length: 14 residues. V was clipped by 0 bases and J by 6 bases; unmatched bases: 3.

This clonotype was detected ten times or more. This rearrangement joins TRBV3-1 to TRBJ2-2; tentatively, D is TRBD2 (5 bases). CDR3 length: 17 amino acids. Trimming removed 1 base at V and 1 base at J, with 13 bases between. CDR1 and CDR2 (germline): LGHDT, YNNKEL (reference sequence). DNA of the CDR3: TGTGCCAGCAGCCAAGGAGGGATCCGACTGAACACCGGGGAGCTGTTTTTT. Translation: CASSQGGIRLNTGELFF.

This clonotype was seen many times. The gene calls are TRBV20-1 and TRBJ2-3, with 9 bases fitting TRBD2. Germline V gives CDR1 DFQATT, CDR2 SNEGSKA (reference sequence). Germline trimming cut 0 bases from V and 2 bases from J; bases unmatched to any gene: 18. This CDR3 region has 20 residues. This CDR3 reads CSARDNRPQSIAGATDTQYF. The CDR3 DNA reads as TGCAGTGCTAGAGACAACCGACCCCAATCCATAGCGGGGGCCACAGATACGCAGTATTTT.

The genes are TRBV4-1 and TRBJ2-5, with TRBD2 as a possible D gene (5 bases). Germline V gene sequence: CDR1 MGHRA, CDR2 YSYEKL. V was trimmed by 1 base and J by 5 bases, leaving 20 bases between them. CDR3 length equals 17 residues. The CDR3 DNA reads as TGCGCCAGCAGCCAAGGTCCACTGGAGGTAAAAAGGGAGACCCAGTACTTC. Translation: CASSQGPLEVKRETQYF.

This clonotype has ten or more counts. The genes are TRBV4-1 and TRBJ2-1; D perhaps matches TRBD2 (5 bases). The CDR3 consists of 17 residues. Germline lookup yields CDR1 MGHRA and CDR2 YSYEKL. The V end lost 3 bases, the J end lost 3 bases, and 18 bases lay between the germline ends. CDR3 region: CASSQGSSLAFYNEQFF. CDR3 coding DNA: TGCGCCAGCAGCCAGGGCTCTAGCTTGGCTTTCTACAATGAGCAGTTCTTC.